These 13 T cell receptor beta chains came from one sample sequenced in a study of regulatory T cells in long-lasting Graves disease. Construction of the TCR beta libraries employed iRepertoire HTBI primers in conjunction with Arm-PCR of CDR3 regions. MiXCR, applied by TCRdb to the multiplex PCR reads, yields one record per CDR3 protein. The sample has about 560,000 distinct CDR3 sequences, roughly 16% seen once. Time point meaning: newly diagnosed GD, antithyroid drugs for less than 3 months. Isolated PBMC RNA provided the starting material for the TCR library. This same sample was also part of a study on T cells in Graves' hyperthyroidism and ophthalmopathy.

The sample was peripheral blood mononuclear cells (PBMCs), taken at new diagnosis, from a patient treated with antithyroid drugs. These receptors were obtained from a man aged 18 to 30 with Graves disease.

This clonotype was seen ten or more times. The V call is TRBV20-1, the J call TRBJ2-1; tentative D call: TRBD2 (6 bases). Germline V gives CDR1 DFQATT, CDR2 SNEGSKA (reference sequence). The CDR3 covers 14 residues. Trimming removed 0 bases from V and 3 bases from J, with 9 bases in between. This CDR3 reads CSARELASYNEQFF. CDR3 DNA: TGCAGTGCTAGAGAACTAGCCAGCTACAATGAGCAGTTCTTC.

This clonotype was recorded a few times. The chain carries TRBV18 and TRBJ2-1; the match to TRBD2 covers 9 bases. The CDR3 length is 15 residues. The V segment lost 3 bases and the J segment 4 bases; nucleotides outside the gene matches: 4. The germline V gene encodes CDR1 KGHSH and CDR2 LQKENI. CDR3 loop: CASSPASGDYNEQFF. The CDR3 nucleotides read TGTGCCAGCTCACCCGCTAGCGGGGATTACAATGAGCAGTTCTTC.

This chain connects TRBV5-4 to TRBJ1-1; D perhaps matches TRBD1 (5 bases). The V gene lost 0 bases and the J gene lost 9 bases, with 18 bases spanning the gap. Germline V gene lookup returns CDR1 SGHNT and CDR2 YYREEE (reference sequence). The CDR3 covers 15 residues. The CDR3 sequence: CASSLDQGTLFKAFF. The CDR3 DNA reads TGTGCCAGCAGCTTGGATCAGGGAACCTTGTTTAAAGCTTTCTTT.

This clonotype has ten or more counts. The CDR3 DNA follows: TGTGCCAGCAGCTTAGAGGTGACGTTGGGCTACGAGCAGTACTTC. It translates to CASSLEVTLGYEQYF. The V and J genes are TRBV11-2 and TRBJ2-7; the D is unclear. Germline V gives CDR1 SGHAT, CDR2 FQNNGV. Trimming stripped 0 bases from V and 3 bases from J, with 12 bases between. The CDR3 spans 15 residues.

The chain links TRBV7-9 to TRBJ1-5; TRBD1 aligns across 8 bases. Losses at the gene ends were 5 bases for V and 5 bases for J; bases not matched to a gene: 5. Germline-derived CDR1 and CDR2 are SEHNR and FQNEAQ (reference sequence). The CDR3 is 14 amino acids. In DNA, the CDR3 is TGTGCCAGCAGCCGGGGACAGGAGGATCAGCCCCAGCATTTT. As protein: CASSRGQEDQPQHF.

About this clonotype: A far larger clone is just one base off, so this is likely a read error. The V and J genes are TRBV5-4 and TRBJ2-1; 11 positions agree with TRBD2. CDR1 is SGHNT and CDR2 is YYREEE in the germline V gene (reference sequence). The length of the CDR3 is 15 residues. V lost 4 bases, J lost 6 bases, and 6 bases stayed unmatched. In nucleotides, the CDR3 is TGTGCCAGCAGCCCGGGACTAGCGGAAGTCAATGAGCAGTTCTTC. Encoded protein: CASSPGLAEVNEQFF. Complete variable domain (other parts from reference TRBV5-4 and TRBJ2-1): ETGVTQSPTHLIKTRGQQVTLRCSSQSGHNTVSWYQQALGQGPQFIFQYYREEENGRGNFPPRFSGLQFPNYSSELNVNALELDDSALYLCASSPGLAEVNEQFFGPGTRLTVL.

This clonotype was found a few times. The CDR3: CSASLGLAVNNEQFF. The CDR3 nucleotides read TGCAGTGCTAGTTTGGGTCTAGCAGTAAACAATGAGCAGTTCTTC. The chain joins TRBV20-1 to TRBJ2-1; D is possibly TRBD2 (5 bases). V was clipped by 3 bases and J by 5 bases, with 17 bases between them. The CDR3 has 15 amino acids. Germline lookup yields CDR1 DFQATT and CDR2 SNEGSKA (reference sequence).

The table lists this clonotype with a few counts. The chain links TRBV13 to TRBJ1-2; TRBD1 matches 8 bases. The CDR3 sequence is 16 residues long. Germline V gene sequence: CDR1 PRHDT, CDR2 FYEKMQ (reference sequence). The V gene end was trimmed by 0 bases and the J gene end by 4 bases; junction bases not matched to a gene: 7. The CDR3 region is CASSLGDRGNVYGYTF. CDR3 DNA: TGTGCCAGCAGCTTAGGCGACAGGGGCAACGTCTATGGCTACACCTTC.

This clonotype was seen at least ten times. The chain couples TRBV6-5 to TRBJ2-7, with D tentatively TRBD1 (6 bases). The germline V gene has CDR1 MNHEY and CDR2 SVGAGI. This CDR3 spans 16 amino acids. V was trimmed by 2 bases and J by 0 bases, leaving 14 bases between them. The CDR3 DNA follows: TGTGCCAGCAGTTACAGGCGGACAGCCTACTCCTACGAGCAGTACTTC. Translating it yields CASSYRRTAYSYEQYF.

This clonotype appeared a few times. The chain links TRBV15 to TRBJ2-1, with D tentatively TRBD2 (6 bases). The CDR3 extends over 16 amino acids. Germline V gene lookup returns CDR1 LNHNV and CDR2 YYDKDF (reference sequence). The germline V and J ends were trimmed by 5 bases and 0 bases, with 14 bases remaining between them. CDR3 residues: CATSYDRDSSYNEQFF. The CDR3 coding sequence is TGTGCCACCAGCTACGACCGGGACTCCTCCTACAATGAGCAGTTCTTC. Full variable domain (missing parts from reference TRBV15 and TRBJ2-1): DAMVIQNPRYQVTQFGKPVTLSCSQTLNHNVMYWYQQKSSQAPKLLFHYYDKDFNNEADTPDNFQSRRPNTSFCFLDIRSPGLGDTAMYLCATSYDRDSSYNEQFFGPGTRLTVL.

The chain carries TRBV7-9 and TRBJ1-5; 8 bases agree with TRBD1. Trimming removed 4 bases from V and 3 bases from J; junction bases left unmatched: 11. CDR1 is SEHNR, CDR2 FQNEAQ, per germline (reference sequence). The CDR3 covers 17 residues. CDR3: CASSSGHGQGYNQPQHF. In DNA, the CDR3 is TGTGCCAGCAGCTCTGGCCATGGACAGGGATACAATCAGCCCCAGCATTTT.

This clonotype was seen more than once but under ten times. The chain combines TRBV27 with TRBJ2-1; D is unclear. This CDR3 has 16 amino acids. V was shortened by 2 bases and J by 5 bases, with 16 bases between the two germline ends. Germline CDR1 and CDR2: MNHEY and SMNVEV (reference sequence). Written as DNA, the CDR3 is TGTGCCAGCAGTTTAGAGATCGGAGCAGACCACAATGAGCAGTTCTTC. Its translation is CASSLEIGADHNEQFF.

The table lists this clonotype with a few counts. V and J are TRBV11-2 and TRBJ2-7; D is possibly TRBD1 (6 bases). CDR3 length: 14 residues. The V end lost 5 bases, the J end lost 7 bases, and 18 bases lay between the germline ends. Germline-derived CDR1 and CDR2 are SGHAT and FQNNGV. In nucleotides, the CDR3 is TGTGCCAGCAGCATCGCAGGGGCAAACAATGAGCAGTACTTC. This sequence encodes CASSIAGANNEQYF.